Below, 14 T cell receptor beta chains from the same sample are listed, as sequenced in a study of T cells of healthy individuals. TCRdb redid the calling of the 5' RACE reads with MiXCR, one entry per CDR3 protein. The repertoire includes 60,000 to 70,000 distinct CDR3 sequences, roughly 16% of them detected once, and about 4.7% sits in the top ten. These receptors were collected from a human donor in good health.

This rearrangement joins TRBV4-2 to TRBJ2-3, with D unresolved. Looked up from germline, CDR1 is LGHNA and CDR2 is YNFKEQ. This CDR3 comprises 16 residues. Trimming removed 0 bases from V and 5 bases from J, with 15 bases in between. This CDR3 reads CASSQERRTSRDTQYF. The CDR3 nucleotides read TGTGCCAGCAGCCAAGAGAGGCGAACATCCAGAGATACGCAGTATTTT.

This clonotype appeared many times. The V call is TRBV29-1, the J call TRBJ2-5; D is unresolved. The CDR3 consists of 11 residues. The V gene's germline CDR1 is SQVTM and CDR2 ANQGSEA. Between the trimmed V and J ends, which lost 3 bases and 4 bases, there was a span of 6 bases. For the CDR3, the DNA is TGCAGCGTTGATCCTGGAGAGACCCAGTACTTC. Its translation is CSVDPGETQYF.

This clonotype was counted between two and nine times. The chain carries TRBV20-1 and TRBJ2-7; D not certain. Germline CDR1 DFQATT, CDR2 SNEGSKA (reference sequence). The CDR3 covers 14 residues. The germline V and J ends were trimmed by 0 bases and 2 bases, with 11 bases remaining between them. The CDR3 region is CSARDPGSPYEQYF. The CDR3 DNA reads as TGCAGTGCTAGAGATCCAGGATCACCCTACGAGCAGTACTTC.

The CDR3 DNA reads as TGCAGTGCTCGGCCGGGACAGGGAAGGTACGAGCAGTACTTC. Protein sequence: CSARPGQGRYEQYF. This rearrangement joins TRBV20-1 to TRBJ2-7, with 9 bases identical to TRBD1. V was pared by 5 bases and J by 4 bases, with 9 bases of the junction left unmatched. This CDR3 has 14 residues. The germline CDR1 and CDR2 sequences are DFQATT and SNEGSKA (reference sequence).

This clonotype was counted between two and nine times. The chain carries TRBV3-1 and TRBJ1-2; the D gene is possibly TRBD1 (5 bases). Germline values: CDR1 LGHDT, CDR2 YNNKEL (reference sequence). This CDR3 is 13 amino acids long. V lost 0 bases and J 5 bases, leaving 7 bases between the germline ends. This chain's CDR3 is CASSQEQVYGYTF. The CDR3 DNA reads TGTGCCAGCAGCCAAGAACAGGTGTATGGCTACACCTTC. The full variable domain, completed using reference TRBV3-1 and TRBJ1-2, is DTAVSQTPKYLVTQMGNDKSIKCEQNLGHDTMYWYKQDSKKFLKIMFSYNNKELIINETVPNRFSPKSPDKAHLNLHINSLELGDSAVYFCASSQEQVYGYTFGSGTRLTVV.

The table lists this clonotype with a count of one. The gene calls are TRBV2 and TRBJ2-5; D may be TRBD1 or TRBD2 (5 bases each). The V gene's germline CDR1 is SNHLY and CDR2 FYNNEI. The CDR3 length is 15 residues. The V end was cut by 4 bases, the J end by 0 bases, with 12 bases between. The CDR3 nucleotides read TGTGCCAGCAGTGGGCCGGGGCTCTACCAAGAGACCCAGTACTTC. Its protein product is CASSGPGLYQETQYF.

This clonotype showed up many times. This chain connects TRBV20-1 to TRBJ2-1; 10 bases align to TRBD2. The germline V gene encodes CDR1 DFQATT and CDR2 SNEGSKA (reference sequence). CDR3 size: 13 residues. The trim removed 2 bases at V and 9 bases at J, leaving 4 bases unmatched. In DNA form, the CDR3 reads TGCAGTGCTAGACTAGCGGGAGTGCGTGAGCAGTTCTTC. Translated, it gives CSARLAGVREQFF.

This clonotype occurred many times. The rearrangement uses TRBV7-2 and TRBJ2-5; TRBD2 aligns across 10 bases. Germline values: CDR1 SGHTA, CDR2 FQGNSA. J was trimmed by 5 bases and V by 5 bases; bases with no gene match: 14. This CDR3 has 17 residues. CDR3 sequence: CASSPTSGVSHGETQYF. CDR3 in DNA: TGTGCCAGCAGCCCTACTAGCGGGGTATCACATGGGGAGACCCAGTACTTC.

This clonotype was counted ten times or more. This chain uses TRBV11-1 with TRBJ2-7; 9 nucleotides agree with TRBD1. The CDR3 totals 16 residues. The ends lost 4 bases at V and 0 bases at J; junction bases unmatched: 7. CDR1 is SGHAT, CDR2 FQDESV, per germline (reference sequence). The chain's CDR3 is CASSSRGQGSSYEQYF. CDR3 bases: TGTGCCAGCAGCTCAAGAGGACAGGGGAGCTCCTACGAGCAGTACTTC. The full variable domain, with the rest looked up from reference TRBV11-1 and TRBJ2-7, is EAEVAQSPRYKITEKSQAVAFWCDPISGHATLYWYRQILGQGPELLVQFQDESVVDDSQLPKDRFSAERLKGVDSTLKIQPAELGDSAMYLCASSSRGQGSSYEQYFGPGTRLTVT.

This clonotype was observed many times. The rearrangement joins TRBV7-2 to TRBJ2-3, with D hard to call. V lost 5 bases to trimming and J lost 9 bases, with 9 bases between them. The CDR3 spans 11 residues. CDR1 SGHTA and CDR2 FQGNSA come from the germline V gene. The CDR3 DNA follows: TGTGCCAGCAGCACCGGAGAGACGCAGTATTTT. Its protein is CASSTGETQYF.

The chain employs TRBV4-1 and TRBJ2-3; possible D gene TRBD2, 6 bases. Trimming pared 0 bases from V and 2 bases from J, leaving 12 bases between. CDR3 length: 16 residues. Germline CDR1 is MGHRA and CDR2 is YSYEKL. The CDR3 DNA follows: TGCGCCAGCAGCCAAGATCAGGGCGGGGACACAGATACGCAGTATTTT. Translation: CASSQDQGGDTDTQYF.

This clonotype was picked up many times. This rearrangement joins TRBV4-2 to TRBJ2-3; unclear D gene. V shed 3 bases and J shed 6 bases, with 7 bases lying between them. The germline V gene encodes CDR1 LGHNA and CDR2 YNFKEQ. CDR3 size: 12 residues. CDR3 protein: CASSQERDTQYF. In nucleotides, the CDR3 is TGTGCCAGCAGCCAGGAGAGGGATACGCAGTATTTT.

There are many counts of this clonotype. This chain joins TRBV28 and TRBJ2-3; maybe TRBD2 (6 bases). The V gene lost 3 bases and the J gene lost 5 bases, with 15 bases spanning the gap. There are 15 residues in the CDR3. CDR1 and CDR2 from the germline V gene are MDHEN and SYDVKM. The CDR3 sequence: CASSFTGDAKDTQYF. The DNA of the CDR3 is TGTGCCAGCAGTTTTACGGGGGACGCTAAAGATACGCAGTATTTT.

The genes are TRBV5-4 and TRBJ2-3; D unresolved. The germline gives CDR1 SGHNT, CDR2 YYREEE (reference sequence). The CDR3 totals 15 residues. The ends were cut back, 0 bases at V and 5 bases at J, with 13 bases in the middle. CDR3 nucleotide sequence: TGTGCCAGCAGCTTGGAATCAAGAAGTGTAGATACGCAGTATTTT. Translated: CASSLESRSVDTQYF.